This T cell receptor (beta chain) was recovered during a study of cytotoxic CD8 clonotypes in ibrutinib-treated CLL. Study as a whole: The subjects consisted of roughly twelve relapsed/refractory and around 15 treatment-naive individuals, with some 18 IGHV unmutated. Among responders, roughly 24 were partial and 2 complete; after median around 68 months, 14 stayed remitted and roughly 12 progressed.

The data were produced by immunoSEQ multiplex PCR, yet TCRdb's version contains in-frame clones alone and is incomplete. This table holds approximately 330,000 clones, around four fifths found once. Comment on this clone: The antigen is unknown.

The CDR3 is 18 amino acids. Germline lookup yields CDR1 SGDLS and CDR2 YYNGEE. V lost 3 bases and J lost 2, with 21 bases in between. Study findings and constraints: Stable or contracted on treatment, public clonotypes were also uncommon. Different sampling times were used for sustained-remission and progressing patients.

J is TRBJ2-1 and V is TRBV9; D perhaps matches TRBD2 (6 bases). This sample comprised PBMCs, obtained before ibrutinib treatment. This sequence originates from a human donor with chronic lymphocytic leukemia. CDR3 DNA sequence: TGTGCCAGCAGCGCACCCCCCTCGGTCCCGGGAGCCTACAATGAGCAGTTCTTC. This encodes CASSAPPSVPGAYNEQFF.